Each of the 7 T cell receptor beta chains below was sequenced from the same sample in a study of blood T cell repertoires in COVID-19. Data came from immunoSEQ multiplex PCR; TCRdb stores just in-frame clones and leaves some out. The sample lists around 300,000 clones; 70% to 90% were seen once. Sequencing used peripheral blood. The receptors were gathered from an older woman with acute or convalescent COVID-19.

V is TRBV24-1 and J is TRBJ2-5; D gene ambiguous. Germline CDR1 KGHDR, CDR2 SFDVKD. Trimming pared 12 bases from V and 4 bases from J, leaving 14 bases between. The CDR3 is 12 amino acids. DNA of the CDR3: TGTGCCCCTCGCGAAGGAGCAGAGACCCAGTACTTC. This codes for CAPREGAETQYF.

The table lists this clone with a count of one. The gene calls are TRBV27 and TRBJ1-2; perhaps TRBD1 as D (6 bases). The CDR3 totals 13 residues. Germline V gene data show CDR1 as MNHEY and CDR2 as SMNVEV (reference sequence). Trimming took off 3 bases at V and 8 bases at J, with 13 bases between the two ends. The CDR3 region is CASSLRRGGGYTF. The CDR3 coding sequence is TGTGCCAGCAGTTTGCGCAGGGGTGGGGGCTACACCTTC.

The CDR3 loop reads CASSLDLEFSGNTIYF. The CDR3 DNA follows: TGTGCCAGCAGCTTGGATTTGGAGTTCTCTGGAAACACCATATATTTT. V usage is TRBV5-5 and J usage is TRBJ1-3; D is unclear. The CDR3 loop spans 16 amino acids. V shed 0 bases and J shed 0 bases, with 10 bases lying between them. In germline, CDR1 is SGHKS, CDR2 YYEKEE (reference sequence). The whole variable domain, remainder taken from reference TRBV5-5 and TRBJ1-3, is DAGVTQSPTHLIKTRGQQVTLRCSPISGHKSVSWYQQVLGQGPQFIFQYYEKEERGRGNFPDRFSARQFPNYSSELNVNALLLGDSALYLCASSLDLEFSGNTIYFGEGSWLTVV.

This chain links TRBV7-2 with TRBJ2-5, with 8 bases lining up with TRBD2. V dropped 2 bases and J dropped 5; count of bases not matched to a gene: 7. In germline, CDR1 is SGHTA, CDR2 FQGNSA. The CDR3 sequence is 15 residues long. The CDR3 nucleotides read TGTGCCAGCAGCTTAATCGGTTCGGGGGGGGAGACCCAGTACTTC. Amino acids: CASSLIGSGGETQYF.

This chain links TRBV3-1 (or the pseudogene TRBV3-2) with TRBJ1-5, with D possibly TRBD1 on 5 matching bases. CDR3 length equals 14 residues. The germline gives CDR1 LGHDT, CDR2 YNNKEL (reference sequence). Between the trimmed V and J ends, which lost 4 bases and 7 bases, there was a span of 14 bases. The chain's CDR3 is CASSLGTGGQPQHF. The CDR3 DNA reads TGTGCCAGCAGCCTAGGGACGGGGGGACAGCCCCAGCATTTT.

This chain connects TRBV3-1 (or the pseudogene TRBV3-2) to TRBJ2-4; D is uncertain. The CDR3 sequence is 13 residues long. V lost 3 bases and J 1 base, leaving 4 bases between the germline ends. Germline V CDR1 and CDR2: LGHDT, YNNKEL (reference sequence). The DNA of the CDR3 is TGTGCCAGCAGCCATATGGCCAAAAACATTCAGTACTTC. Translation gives CASSHMAKNIQYF.

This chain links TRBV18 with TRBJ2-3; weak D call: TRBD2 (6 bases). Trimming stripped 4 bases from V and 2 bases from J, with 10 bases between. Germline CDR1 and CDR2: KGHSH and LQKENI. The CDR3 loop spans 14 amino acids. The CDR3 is CASSLTDYTDTQYF. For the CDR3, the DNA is TGTGCCAGCTCACTAACGGACTACACAGATACGCAGTATTTT.